These 18 T cell receptor beta chains were all obtained from the same sample, sequenced in a study of a mutant IDH1 vaccine in newly diagnosed glioma. Profiling relied on immunoSEQ multiplex PCR, and the TCRdb table lists in-frame clones only, not all of them. The table shows 85,000 to 100,000 clones, with about four fifths occurring only once. Time point meaning: baseline, week 1 (first vaccination visit). Treatment noted: pre-vaccination baseline after standard-of-care therapy. The sample here was PBMCs, taken from a glioma patient treated with radiotherapy, temozolomide or both. Every receptor here comes from a middle-aged man with glioma.

This sequence joins TRBV6-5 and TRBJ2-7; 9 nucleotides line up with TRBD1. From germline, CDR1 is MNHEY and CDR2 SVGAGI. The CDR3 has 15 residues. The ends lost 5 bases at V and 7 bases at J; junction bases unmatched: 12. The chain's CDR3 is CASSTHAGTGIEQYF. CDR3 DNA: TGTGCCAGCAGTACACACGCCGGGACAGGGATTGAGCAGTACTTC.

The V and J genes are TRBV18 and TRBJ1-2; tentatively, D is TRBD1 (5 bases). Trimming took off 0 bases at V and 4 bases at J, with 9 bases between the two ends. The CDR3 has 14 amino acids. Germline V CDR1 and CDR2: KGHSH, LQKENI. CDR3 bases: TGTGCCAGCTCACCACCGTCAGGGAGCTATGGCTACACCTTC. Translating gives CASSPPSGSYGYTF.

The gene calls are TRBV23-1 and TRBJ1-1; 7 bases are shared with TRBD1. TRBV23-1 has ORF status, its function being uncertain. The CDR3 covers 18 residues. J lost 1 base, V lost 4 bases, and 15 bases had no gene match. CDR3 sequence reads: CASSRPGQSTLGNTEAFF. CDR3 bases: TGCGCCAGCAGTCGCCCGGGACAGAGTACCCTGGGGAACACTGAAGCTTTCTTT.

This chain links TRBV7-9 with TRBJ2-4; D may be TRBD1 (5 bases). V lost 5 bases to trimming and J lost 6 bases, with 20 bases between them. The CDR3 has 16 amino acids. Germline CDR1 and CDR2: SEHNR and FQNEAQ (reference sequence). The CDR3 sequence: CASSPQRAGWGNIQYF. CDR3 bases: TGTGCCAGCAGCCCCCAGCGCGCAGGGTGGGGAAACATTCAGTACTTC. The full variable domain, completed using reference TRBV7-9 and TRBJ2-4, is DTGVSQNPRHKITKRGQNVTFRCDPISEHNRLYWYRQTLGQGPEFLTYFQNEAQLEKSRLLSDRFSAERPKGSFSTLEIQRTEQGDSAMYLCASSPQRAGWGNIQYFGAGTRLSVL.

This rearrangement joins TRBV5-1 to TRBJ2-2, with 9 bases lining up with TRBD2. Germline lookup yields CDR1 SGHRS and CDR2 YFSETQ. Unmatched junction bases numbered 6, after V lost 3 bases and J lost 3 bases. The CDR3 is 16 amino acids. CDR3 amino acids: CASSWLVAGDTGELFF. CDR3 nucleotides: TGCGCCAGCAGCTGGCTTGTAGCGGGGGACACCGGGGAGCTGTTTTTT.

This clone was counted only a few times. The V call is TRBV11-2, the J call TRBJ1-1, with D possibly TRBD1 on 5 matching bases. With 1 base removed from V and 0 bases from J, the gap between germline ends came to 9 bases. Per the germline V gene, CDR1 is SGHAT and CDR2 is FQNNGV. The CDR3 sequence is 15 residues long. CDR3 region: CASSLAQGLNTEAFF. As DNA, the CDR3 is TGTGCCAGCAGCTTAGCGCAGGGTCTGAACACTGAAGCTTTCTTT.

V is TRBV5-4 and J is TRBJ2-7, with D hard to call. CDR1 is SGHNT and CDR2 is YYREEE in the germline V gene (reference sequence). The ends were cut back, 1 base at V and 2 bases at J, with 16 bases in the middle. The CDR3 extends over 16 amino acids. CDR3 loop: CASSLTLGSKTYEQYF. The DNA of the CDR3 is TGTGCCAGCAGCTTGACGTTAGGGTCAAAGACCTACGAGCAGTACTTC.

The CDR3 DNA follows: TGTGCCAGCAGTGAAACAAGGGGTAAGCAGTTCTTC. Its protein product is CASSETRGKQFF. This chain joins TRBV25-1 and TRBJ2-1; tentatively, D is TRBD1 (5 bases). This CDR3 has 12 amino acids. Trimming removed 2 bases at V and 11 bases at J, with 10 bases between. Germline V gives CDR1 MGHDK, CDR2 SYGVNS.

This clone was seen only a few times. J is TRBJ1-1 and V is TRBV7-9, with 12 bases aligning to TRBD1. Germline assignment: CDR1 SEHNR and CDR2 FQNEAQ (reference sequence). The CDR3 covers 15 residues. J gave up 7 bases and V 5 bases, and 8 bases lay outside the gene matches. The CDR3 sequence is CASSPPGQGAFEAFF. The CDR3 bases are TGTGCCAGCAGCCCCCCGGGACAGGGGGCTTTTGAAGCTTTCTTT.

The chain couples TRBV4-2 to TRBJ2-2, with 8 bases fitting TRBD2. This CDR3 is 18 amino acids long. Germline loops: CDR1 LGHNA, CDR2 YNFKEQ. The V and J ends lost 4 bases and 3 bases, in that order; junction bases with no gene match: 13. Here the CDR3 reads CASSLTRGARGDTGELFF. The CDR3, as DNA: TGTGCCAGCAGCCTGACGCGGGGGGCCAGGGGAGACACCGGGGAGCTGTTTTTT.

This clone showed up just once. The V call is TRBV19, the J call TRBJ1-4; TRBD1 matches 7 bases. CDR1 is LNHDA, CDR2 SQIVND, per germline (reference sequence). This CDR3 comprises 14 residues. The V and J ends lost 6 bases and 8 bases, in that order; junction bases with no gene match: 9. DNA for the CDR3: TGTGCCAGTAGCCCCGGGAGGGGGCGAGAAAAACTGTTTTTT. This codes for CASSPGRGREKLFF. The whole variable domain, remainder taken from reference TRBV19 and TRBJ1-4, is DGGITQSPKYLFRKEGQNVTLSCEQNLNHDAMYWYRQDPGQGLRLIYYSQIVNDFQKGDIAEGYSVSREKKESFPLTVTSAQKNPTAFYLCASSPGRGREKLFFGSGTQLSVL.

This chain joins TRBV5-8 and TRBJ2-3; possible D gene TRBD1, 5 bases. This CDR3 has 12 residues. Per the germline V gene, CDR1 is SGHTS and CDR2 is YDEGEE. The ends were cut back, 4 bases at V and 6 bases at J, with 9 bases in the middle. The CDR3 DNA follows: TGTGCCAGCAGCGGGGCGCCGGATACGCAGTATTTT. Protein product: CASSGAPDTQYF. Combining the CDR3 with reference TRBV5-8 and TRBJ2-3 gives the whole variable domain EAGVTQSPTHLIKTRGQQATLRCSPISGHTSVYWYQQALGLGLQFLLWYDEGEERNRGNFPPRFSGRQFPNYSSELNVNALELEDSALYLCASSGAPDTQYFGPGTRLTVL.

The chain links TRBV28 to TRBJ1-4; a possible D gene is TRBD1 (5 bases). The germline CDR1 and CDR2 sequences are MDHEN and SYDVKM. The CDR3 extends over 15 amino acids. Trimming removed 6 bases at V and 2 bases at J, with 13 bases between. The DNA of the CDR3 is TGTGCCAGCAGCGTCCCCTCAGGGACTAATGAAAAACTGTTTTTT. Translation gives CASSVPSGTNEKLFF. Full variable domain (remainder filled in from reference TRBV28 and TRBJ1-4): DVKVTQSSRYLVKRTGEKVFLECVQDMDHENMFWYRQDPGLGLRLIYFSYDVKMKEKGDIPEGYSVSREKKERFSLILESASTNQTSMYLCASSVPSGTNEKLFFGSGTQLSVL.

The chain employs TRBV7-2 and TRBJ1-5; 11 bases are shared with TRBD1. Germline V lookup: CDR1 SGHTA, CDR2 FQGNSA. This CDR3 comprises 15 residues. Trimming cost V 6 bases and J 4 bases; bases outside gene matches: 5. The CDR3 sequence is CASSSGQGANQPQHF. The CDR3 nucleotides read TGTGCCAGCAGTTCCGGACAGGGGGCTAATCAGCCCCAGCATTTT.

V and J are TRBV6-5 and TRBJ1-2, with TRBD1 as a possible D gene (5 bases). Germline V gives CDR1 MNHEY, CDR2 SVGAGI. The length of the CDR3 is 14 residues. Trimming cost V 7 bases and J 0 bases, with 12 bases left between them. The CDR3 nucleotides read TGTGCCAGCAAGTTGGGGGGAGCTAACTATGGCTACACCTTC. It is translated as CASKLGGANYGYTF.

This clone was recorded a few times. The CDR3 nucleotides are TGTGCCAGCACCCCCGGGACAGGGTCATACGAGCAGTACTTC. Translated: CASTPGTGSYEQYF. The V gene is TRBV5-4, the J gene TRBJ2-7; 9 nucleotides agree with TRBD1. Trimming removed 6 bases from V and 4 bases from J; junction bases left unmatched: 8. The CDR3 covers 14 residues. Germline V gives CDR1 SGHNT, CDR2 YYREEE (reference sequence).

The V gene is TRBV7-2, the J gene TRBJ1-4, with 7 bases matching TRBD1. Germline V lookup: CDR1 SGHTA, CDR2 FQGNSA. V trimming: 6 bases; J trimming: 7 bases; junction bases outside the gene matches: 8. The CDR3 runs to 14 residues. CDR3 nucleotide sequence: TGTGCCAGCAGAGAGTCACAGGGGACTGAAAAACTGTTTTTT. Its translation: CASRESQGTEKLFF.

The V and J genes are TRBV14 and TRBJ1-2; D may be TRBD1 (6 bases). CDR1 is SGHDN, CDR2 FVKESK, per germline. The CDR3 consists of 14 residues. V dropped 0 bases and J dropped 4 bases, with 9 bases sitting between them. The CDR3 reads CASSQDLGAYGYTF. The CDR3 DNA is TGTGCCAGCAGCCAAGATCTGGGGGCCTATGGCTACACCTTC.